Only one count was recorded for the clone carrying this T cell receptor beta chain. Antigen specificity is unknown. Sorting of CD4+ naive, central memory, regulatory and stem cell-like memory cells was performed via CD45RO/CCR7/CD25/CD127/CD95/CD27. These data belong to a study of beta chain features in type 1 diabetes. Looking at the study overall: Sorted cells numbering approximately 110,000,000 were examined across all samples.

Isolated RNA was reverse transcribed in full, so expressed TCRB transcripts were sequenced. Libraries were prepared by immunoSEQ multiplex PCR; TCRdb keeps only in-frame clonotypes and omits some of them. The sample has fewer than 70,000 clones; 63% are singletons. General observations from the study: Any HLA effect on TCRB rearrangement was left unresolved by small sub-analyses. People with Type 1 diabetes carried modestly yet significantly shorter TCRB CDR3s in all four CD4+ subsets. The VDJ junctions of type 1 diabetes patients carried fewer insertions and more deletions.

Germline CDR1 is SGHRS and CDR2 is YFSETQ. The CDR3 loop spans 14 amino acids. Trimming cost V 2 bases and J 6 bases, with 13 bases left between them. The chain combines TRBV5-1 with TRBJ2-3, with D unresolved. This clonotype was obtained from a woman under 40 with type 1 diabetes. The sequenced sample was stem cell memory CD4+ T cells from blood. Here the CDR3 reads CASSLLLPPDTQYF. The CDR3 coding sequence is TGCGCCAGCAGCTTACTACTACCTCCCGATACGCAGTATTTT.